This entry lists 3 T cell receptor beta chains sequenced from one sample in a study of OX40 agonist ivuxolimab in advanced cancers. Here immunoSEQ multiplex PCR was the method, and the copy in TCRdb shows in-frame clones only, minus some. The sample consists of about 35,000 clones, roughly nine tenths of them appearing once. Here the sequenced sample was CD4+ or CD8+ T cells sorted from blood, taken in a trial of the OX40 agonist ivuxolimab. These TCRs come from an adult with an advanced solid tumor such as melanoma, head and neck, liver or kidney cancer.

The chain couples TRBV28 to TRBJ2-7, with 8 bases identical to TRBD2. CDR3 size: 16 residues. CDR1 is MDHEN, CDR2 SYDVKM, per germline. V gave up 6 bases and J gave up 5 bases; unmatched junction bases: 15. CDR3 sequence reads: CASSPYKVGRGDEQYF. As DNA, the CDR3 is TGTGCCAGCAGCCCTTATAAAGTAGGGCGGGGGGACGAGCAGTACTTC.

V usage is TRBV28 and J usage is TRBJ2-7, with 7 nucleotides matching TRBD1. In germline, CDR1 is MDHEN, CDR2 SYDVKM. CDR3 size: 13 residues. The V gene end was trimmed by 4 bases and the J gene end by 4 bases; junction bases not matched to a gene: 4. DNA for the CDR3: TGTGCCAGCAGTTCATGGGACAGTTACGAGCAGTACTTC. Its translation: CASSSWDSYEQYF.

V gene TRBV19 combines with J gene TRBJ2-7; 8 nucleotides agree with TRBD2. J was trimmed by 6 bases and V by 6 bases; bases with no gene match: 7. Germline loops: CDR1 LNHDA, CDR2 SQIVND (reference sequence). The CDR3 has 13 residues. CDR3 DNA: TGTGCCAGTAGGGATAGCGGGGCAGGCGAGCAGTACTTC. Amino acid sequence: CASRDSGAGEQYF.